Shown below are 14 T cell receptor beta chains from a single sample sequenced in a study of CD8 T cells in Susac syndrome. RNA totalling roughly 0.45 to 1 ug underwent reverse transcription with random hexamers. TCRdb reprocessed the immunoSEQ multiplex PCR reads via MiXCR and lists one record per CDR3 protein. The profile shows about 110,000 distinct CDR3 sequences, around 94% of them singletons. The sample was CD8+ T cells from PBMCs. The receptors come from a human donor with Susac syndrome.

This clonotype appeared a single time. The V and J genes are TRBV9 and TRBJ2-1, with D possibly TRBD2 on 5 matching bases. The germline V and J ends were trimmed by 3 bases and 10 bases, with 11 bases remaining between them. The CDR3 spans 12 residues. Per the germline V gene, CDR1 is SGDLS and CDR2 is YYNGEE. The CDR3 sequence: CASSGARGEQFF. CDR3 DNA: TGTGCCAGCAGCGGGGCTCGGGGAGAGCAGTTCTTC.

The chain employs TRBV6-2 or TRBV6-3 and TRBJ2-3, with D uncertain. The CDR3 covers 11 residues. The ends were cut back, 2 bases at V and 6 bases at J, with 3 bases in the middle. The germline V gene encodes CDR1 MNHEY and CDR2 SVGEGT. The DNA for the CDR3 is TGTGCCAGCAGTTACGGTGATACGCAGTATTTT. Its translation is CASSYGDTQYF.

The gene calls are TRBV2 and TRBJ2-7, with 7 bases lining up with TRBD2. V lost 8 bases, J lost 5 bases, and 24 bases stayed unmatched. CDR3 length: 18 amino acids. Per the germline V gene, CDR1 is SNHLY and CDR2 is FYNNEI. CDR3 in DNA: TGTGCCAGCCTTGTCCCCGTACCAGCCGACGGGGGGTACGACGAGCAGTACTTC. This codes for CASLVPVPADGGYDEQYF.

The DNA for the CDR3 is TGTGCCAGCCACCTGAACACTGAAGCTTTCTTT. Encoded protein: CASHLNTEAFF. The V gene is TRBV5-4, the J gene TRBJ1-1; D gene unclear. V lost 7 bases to trimming and J lost 0 bases, with 4 bases between them. The CDR3 covers 11 residues. Germline CDR1 and CDR2: SGHNT and YYREEE (reference sequence).

V gene TRBV7-9 combines with J gene TRBJ1-4, with 9 bases lining up with TRBD1. Germline V gives CDR1 SEHNR, CDR2 FQNEAQ (reference sequence). The CDR3 has 15 residues. V dropped 5 bases and J dropped 4; count of bases not matched to a gene: 5. CDR3 sequence reads: CASSPRQGDNEKLFF. CDR3 sequence (DNA): TGTGCCAGCAGCCCGAGACAGGGGGATAATGAAAAACTGTTTTTT. Looking up the rest from reference TRBV7-9 and TRBJ1-4 gives the full variable domain: DTGVSQNPRHKITKRGQNVTFRCDPISEHNRLYWYRQTLGQGPEFLTYFQNEAQLEKSRLLSDRFSAERPKGSFSTLEIQRTEQGDSAMYLCASSPRQGDNEKLFFGSGTQLSVL.

The chain is built from TRBV9 and TRBJ2-5; 11 bases line up with TRBD1. Germline V gene lookup returns CDR1 SGDLS and CDR2 YYNGEE. Losses at the gene ends were 4 bases for V and 4 bases for J; bases not matched to a gene: 9. The CDR3 extends over 16 amino acids. DNA of the CDR3: TGTGCCAGCAGCCTCTCCGGGACAGGGGGAGGAGAGACCCAGTACTTC. Protein: CASSLSGTGGGETQYF.

V usage is TRBV20-1 and J usage is TRBJ2-1; D is undetermined. Germline CDR1 and CDR2: DFQATT and SNEGSKA (reference sequence). CDR3 size: 10 residues. Trimming removed 1 base from V and 6 bases from J, with 1 base in between. The CDR3 coding sequence is TGCAGTGCTAGAGTCAATGAGCAGTTCTTC. Protein product: CSARVNEQFF.

This rearrangement joins TRBV6-2 or TRBV6-3 to TRBJ2-1; the match to TRBD2 covers 7 bases. The junction had 3 bases not matched to a gene; V was cut back by 3 bases and J by 4 bases. CDR3 length equals 14 residues. Per germline, CDR1 MNHEY and CDR2 SVGEGT. The CDR3 protein is CASSYLGGYNEQFF. In nucleotides, the CDR3 is TGTGCCAGCAGTTATCTGGGGGGGTACAATGAGCAGTTCTTC.

The rearrangement uses TRBV3-1 and TRBJ1-1, with TRBD1 matching over 7 bases. The V and J ends lost 1 base and 2 bases, in that order; junction bases with no gene match: 10. Germline V lookup: CDR1 LGHDT, CDR2 YNNKEL (reference sequence). CDR3 size: 17 residues. The CDR3 sequence is CASSQVPGTAQNTEAFF. In DNA form, the CDR3 reads TGTGCCAGCAGCCAAGTACCCGGGACAGCACAAAACACTGAAGCTTTCTTT.

This clonotype was counted only a few times. This sequence joins TRBV13 and TRBJ2-7; 12 bases align to TRBD2. With 5 bases clipped from V and 2 bases from J, the junction kept 4 bases outside the gene matches. This CDR3 contains 15 residues. The germline V gene has CDR1 PRHDT and CDR2 FYEKMQ (reference sequence). DNA of the CDR3: TGTGCCAGCAGCCCCGGACTAGCGGGGACCTACGAGCAGTACTTC. Translation: CASSPGLAGTYEQYF.

This clonotype appeared once. The V call is TRBV5-5, the J call TRBJ2-3; D is perhaps TRBD1 (6 bases). The germline CDR1 and CDR2 sequences are SGHKS and YYEKEE (reference sequence). The CDR3 runs 16 residues. V lost 4 bases and J lost 1, with 16 bases in between. The CDR3 nucleotides are TGTGCCAGCAGCGACCACAGGGAGAGGGGCACAGATACGCAGTATTTT. Amino acid sequence: CASSDHRERGTDTQYF.

The rearrangement joins TRBV9 to TRBJ2-2, with 8 bases identical to TRBD1. V trimming: 4 bases; J trimming: 0 bases; junction bases outside the gene matches: 5. Per germline, CDR1 SGDLS and CDR2 YYNGEE. The CDR3 covers 16 residues. CDR3 in amino acids: CASSSRTGSNTGELFF. The CDR3 nucleotides are TGTGCCAGCAGCTCCCGGACAGGGTCGAACACCGGGGAGCTGTTTTTT.

J is TRBJ1-6 and V is TRBV4-3; 7 bases map to TRBD1. The V segment lost 0 bases and the J segment 8 bases; nucleotides outside the gene matches: 7. The germline gives CDR1 LGHNA, CDR2 YSLEER. CDR3 length: 16 residues. The CDR3 spells CASSQDLGGVYSPLHF. Written as DNA, the CDR3 is TGCGCCAGCAGCCAAGATTTAGGGGGCGTTTATTCACCCCTCCACTTT.

V usage is TRBV9 and J usage is TRBJ1-2; 9 nucleotides match TRBD1. The V and J ends lost 3 bases and 4 bases, in that order; junction bases with no gene match: 7. Germline-derived CDR1 and CDR2 are SGDLS and YYNGEE. The CDR3 has 15 residues. Here the CDR3 reads CASSADRGFRYGYTF. CDR3 coding DNA: TGTGCCAGCAGCGCCGACAGGGGGTTTCGCTATGGCTACACCTTC. The variable domain in full, with the rest retrieved from reference TRBV9 and TRBJ1-2, is DSGVTQTPKHLITATGQRVTLRCSPRSGDLSVYWYQQSLDQGLQFLIQYYNGEERAKGNILERFSAQQFPDLHSELNLSSLELGDSALYFCASSADRGFRYGYTFGSGTRLTVV.